The entry below gives a single T cell receptor (beta chain) sequence along with its context. This sample is drawn from a study of blood T cell repertoires in COVID-19. Whole-study context: Both acute and convalescent COVID-19 samples were obtained from the United States, Italy and Spain. T cells, B-cell-depleted T cells, or PBMCs supplied cDNA or gDNA.

How the authors handled the data: The authors estimated nucleated cell counts from reference gene primer amplification. The protocol was immunoSEQ multiplex PCR, while the TCRdb copy is restricted to in-frame clones and leaves out a portion. The DNA gave D and trimming, while V, J and clone size come from that table. The sample records 40,000 to 50,000 clones, about 90% being singletons. The V end lost 8 bases, the J end lost 1 base, and 9 bases lay between the germline ends. The germline V gene encodes CDR1 KGHSH and CDR2 LQKENI. CDR3 length equals 13 residues. The chain recombines TRBV18 with TRBJ2-1; tentatively, D is TRBD1 (5 bases). This receptor was obtained from a man in his 70s with active COVID-19. Material: peripheral blood. CDR3 loop: CASVGDSYNEQFF. The CDR3 coding sequence is TGTGCCAGCGTAGGGGATTCCTACAATGAGCAGTTCTTC. The full variable domain, completed using reference TRBV18 and TRBJ2-1, is NAGVMQNPRHLVRRRGQEARLRCSPMKGHSHVYWYRQLPEEGLKFMVYLQKENIIDESGMPKERFSAEFPKEGPSILRIQQVVRGDSAAYFCASVGDSYNEQFFGPGTRLTVL.